The clone carrying this T cell receptor beta chain showed up just a few times. The sample originates from a study of early T cells in non-severe SARS-CoV-2 infection. Germline V CDR1 and CDR2: MNHEY, SVGEGT. V lost 5 bases to trimming and J lost 6 bases; unmatched junction nucleotides: 10. The CDR3 is made up of 15 amino acids. Unique molecular identifiers (one per individual cDNA molecule) were attached. A single record per CDR3 protein comes from TCRdb applying MiXCR to the 5' RACE reads. The sample contains fewer than 100,000 distinct CDR3 sequences, about 13% of which appear only once. The rearrangement joins TRBV6-2 or TRBV6-3 to TRBJ1-5, with TRBD1 identical over 7 bases. This clonotype originated in an adult who was a healthcare worker with PCR-confirmed SARS-CoV-2 infection or an uninfected control (not recorded which). The sample taken for sequencing was whole blood. For the CDR3, the DNA is TGTGCCAGCAGTCGAGAAGGGACAGTTCCTCAGCCCCAGCATTTT. Its translation: CASSREGTVPQPQHF.